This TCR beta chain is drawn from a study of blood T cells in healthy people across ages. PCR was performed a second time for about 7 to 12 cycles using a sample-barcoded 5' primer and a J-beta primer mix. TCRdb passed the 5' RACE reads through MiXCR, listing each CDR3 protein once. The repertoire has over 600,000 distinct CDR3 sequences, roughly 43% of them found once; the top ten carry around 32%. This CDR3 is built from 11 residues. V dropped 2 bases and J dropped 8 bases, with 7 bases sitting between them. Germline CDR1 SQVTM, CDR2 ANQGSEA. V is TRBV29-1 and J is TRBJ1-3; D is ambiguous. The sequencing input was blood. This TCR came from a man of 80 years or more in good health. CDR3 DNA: TGCAGCGTTGAATCGTTTGACACCATATATTTT. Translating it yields CSVESFDTIYF.